The 32 T cell receptor beta chains below all came from one sample that was sequenced in a study of early T cells in non-severe SARS-CoV-2 infection. A single record per CDR3 protein comes from TCRdb applying MiXCR to the 5' RACE reads. The sample records about 23,000 distinct CDR3 sequences, 5.3% being singletons. Material: whole blood. The origin of the receptors is an adult who was a healthcare worker with PCR-confirmed SARS-CoV-2 infection or an uninfected control (not recorded which).

This clonotype was counted at least ten times. The chain joins TRBV12-3 or TRBV12-4 to TRBJ2-3; TRBD1 is a possible D gene (6 bases). The CDR3 covers 14 residues. V was trimmed by 0 bases and J by 7 bases, leaving 11 bases between them. Here the CDR3 DNA reads TGTGCCAGCAGTTTAGCGGGGGCTATGAATACGCAGTATTTT. It yields the protein CASSLAGAMNTQYF.

The chain couples TRBV20-1 to TRBJ2-7; 12 nucleotides agree with TRBD2. From germline, CDR1 is DFQATT and CDR2 SNEGSKA (reference sequence). This CDR3 is 15 amino acids long. With V trimmed by 0 bases and J by 3 bases, 3 bases remained unmatched. In nucleotides, the CDR3 is TGCAGTGCTAGAGATTCGACTAGCGGGAGCTACGAGCAGTACTTC. Its translation: CSARDSTSGSYEQYF.

In its sample, this clonotype was seen many times. This chain uses TRBV18 with TRBJ1-2; D is ambiguous. The CDR3 sequence is 11 residues long. Germline V gene data show CDR1 as KGHSH and CDR2 as LQKENI. V was clipped by 6 bases and J by 6 bases, with 8 bases between them. The CDR3 bases are TGTGCCAGCTCCCCGGGAGATGGCTACACCTTC. Amino acid sequence: CASSPGDGYTF. Variable domain in full (rest from reference TRBV18 and TRBJ1-2): NAGVMQNPRHLVRRRGQEARLRCSPMKGHSHVYWYRQLPEEGLKFMVYLQKENIIDESGMPKERFSAEFPKEGPSILRIQQVVRGDSAAYFCASSPGDGYTFGSGTRLTVV.

The gene calls are TRBV7-2 and TRBJ1-4, with D maybe TRBD1 (6 bases). Germline values: CDR1 SGHTA, CDR2 FQGNSA. CDR3 length: 16 amino acids. The V end was cut by 4 bases, the J end by 0 bases, with 12 bases between. CDR3: CASSWGKGATNEKLFF. CDR3 bases: TGTGCCAGCAGCTGGGGGAAGGGGGCAACTAATGAAAAACTGTTTTTT.

This clonotype appeared many times. This sequence joins TRBV6-5 and TRBJ2-1; 11 bases align to TRBD2. The ends lost 2 bases at V and 7 bases at J; junction bases unmatched: 4. Germline V CDR1 and CDR2: MNHEY, SVGAGI. The CDR3 runs to 15 residues. CDR3 protein: CASSYTSGSMNEQFF. Here the CDR3 DNA reads TGTGCCAGCAGTTACACTAGCGGGAGTATGAATGAGCAGTTCTTC.

This clonotype was recorded many times. V is TRBV20-1 and J is TRBJ1-2; D perhaps matches TRBD1 (6 bases). This CDR3 region has 14 residues. Germline values: CDR1 DFQATT, CDR2 SNEGSKA (reference sequence). Trimming shortened V by 1 base and J by 0 bases, and 9 bases separated the two germline ends. CDR3 bases: TGCAGTGCTAGAGCACAGGGTTCTAACTATGGCTACACCTTC. It is translated as CSARAQGSNYGYTF.

There are many counts of this clonotype. The chain carries TRBV29-1 and TRBJ2-6; D not certain. Trimming shortened V by 5 bases and J by 0 bases, and 2 bases separated the two germline ends. The germline V gene encodes CDR1 SQVTM and CDR2 ANQGSEA. The CDR3 is made up of 12 amino acids. CDR3: CSVSSGANVLTF. In DNA form, the CDR3 reads TGCAGCGTTAGCTCTGGGGCCAACGTCCTGACTTTC.

The chain employs TRBV5-1 and TRBJ2-3, with 8 bases matching TRBD1. Per the germline V gene, CDR1 is SGHRS and CDR2 is YFSETQ. V dropped 0 bases and J dropped 5; count of bases not matched to a gene: 2. This CDR3 region has 14 residues. The CDR3 region is CASSLATGGDTQYF. The CDR3 nucleotides are TGCGCCAGCAGCTTGGCCACAGGGGGAGATACGCAGTATTTT.

At least ten counts were recorded for this clonotype. The gene calls are TRBV18 and TRBJ1-5; 9 bases agree with TRBD1. Germline V gene sequence: CDR1 KGHSH, CDR2 LQKENI. This CDR3 is built from 15 residues. The J segment lost 6 bases and the V segment lost 2 bases, leaving 5 bases of the junction unmatched. The CDR3 DNA follows: TGTGCCAGCTCACCATCACAGGGGGCTGGTCAGCCCCAGCATTTT. It codes for CASSPSQGAGQPQHF.

The chain links TRBV7-9 to TRBJ2-7; 9 bases agree with TRBD1. The V gene end was trimmed by 7 bases and the J gene end by 2 bases; junction bases not matched to a gene: 6. CDR1 is SEHNR and CDR2 is FQNEAQ in the germline V gene (reference sequence). The CDR3 covers 14 residues. For the CDR3, the DNA is TGTGCCAGCACCTCCGGGACAGGGCCCTACGAGCAGTACTTC. This encodes CASTSGTGPYEQYF.

This chain uses TRBV10-3 with TRBJ2-1, with D possibly TRBD2 on 6 matching bases. The ends were cut back, 0 bases at V and 6 bases at J, with 12 bases in the middle. CDR1 and CDR2 (germline): ENHRY, SYGVKD. This CDR3 has 15 residues. The CDR3 coding sequence is TGTGCCATCAGTGAGTCGGGGGGACTTTCCAATGAGCAGTTCTTC. Translating it yields CAISESGGLSNEQFF.

This clonotype was found many times. This sequence joins TRBV5-1 and TRBJ2-1; D is tentatively TRBD1 or TRBD2 (5 bases each). Trimming left V 2 bases short and J 4 bases short, with 10 bases between. Per the germline V gene, CDR1 is SGHRS and CDR2 is YFSETQ. The CDR3 totals 14 residues. CDR3 bases: TGCGCCAGCAGCTTAGGGACGCGATACAATGAGCAGTTCTTC. Encoded protein: CASSLGTRYNEQFF. Based on the CDR3 plus reference TRBV5-1 and TRBJ2-1, the full variable domain is KAGVTQTPRYLIKTRGQQVTLSCSPISGHRSVSWYQQTPGQGLQFLFEYFSETQRNKGNFPGRFSGRQFSNSRSEMNVSTLELGDSALYLCASSLGTRYNEQFFGPGTRLTVL.

This clonotype was seen repeatedly, ten times or more. The V and J genes are TRBV27 and TRBJ2-3; a weak D match, TRBD2 (5 bases). This CDR3 is built from 16 residues. V was clipped by 4 bases and J by 1 base, with 15 bases between them. The germline gives CDR1 MNHEY, CDR2 SMNVEV (reference sequence). The CDR3 protein is CASSWEYSVGTDTQYF. DNA of the CDR3: TGTGCCAGCAGTTGGGAGTACTCGGTGGGCACAGATACGCAGTATTTT.

This clonotype was seen only a few times. This chain connects TRBV20-1 to TRBJ2-7; D is possibly TRBD2 (5 bases). The CDR3 runs 14 residues. Germline V gene sequence: CDR1 DFQATT, CDR2 SNEGSKA (reference sequence). V lost 0 bases and J lost 0, with 9 bases in between. This chain's CDR3 is CSARDVTSSYEQYF. CDR3 coding DNA: TGCAGTGCTAGAGATGTTACTAGCTCCTACGAGCAGTACTTC.

This clonotype was seen at least ten times. The V gene is TRBV7-3, the J gene TRBJ2-2, with D uncertain. This CDR3 spans 16 amino acids. V lost 2 bases to trimming and J lost 2 bases, with 12 bases between them. Germline loops: CDR1 SGHTA, CDR2 FQGTGA. DNA of the CDR3: TGTGCCAGCAGCTTATCAGGCTTGATCAACACCGGGGAGCTGTTTTTT. Translated, it gives CASSLSGLINTGELFF.

This clonotype was seen at least ten times. The genes are TRBV20-1 and TRBJ1-2; D gene unclear. The germline gives CDR1 DFQATT, CDR2 SNEGSKA (reference sequence). The CDR3 totals 10 residues. Deletions cut 2 bases from V and 5 bases from J, with 3 bases between. The CDR3 protein is CSARNYGYTF. CDR3 DNA: TGCAGTGCTAGAAATTATGGCTACACCTTC.

This clonotype was seen at least ten times. This chain connects TRBV21-1 to TRBJ2-7; TRBD1, the D gene given by the table, was not confirmed from the DNA. TRBV21-1 is recorded as a pseudogene. There are 14 residues in the CDR3. CDR3 sequence: CASSKEGQAHEQYV. The CDR3 nucleotides are TGTGCCAGCAGCAAAGAGGGGCAGGCCCACGAGCAGTACGTC.

Worth noting for this clonotype: A much larger clone differs from this one at a single base, so this may be a read error. The rearrangement links TRBV15 to TRBJ1-2, with TRBD1 as a possible D gene (5 bases). From germline, CDR1 is LNHNV and CDR2 YYDKDF (reference sequence). The germline V and J ends were trimmed by 8 bases and 4 bases, with 23 bases remaining between them. The CDR3 spans 16 residues. CDR3 residues: CATEQISGRSRYGYTF. For the CDR3, the DNA is TGTGCCACCGAGCAAATTTCAGGGCGAAGCCGCTATGGCTACACCTTC.

This clonotype has a count of ten or more. This sequence joins TRBV10-3 and TRBJ2-3; a weak D match, TRBD2 (5 bases). V lost 8 bases, J lost 0 bases, and 9 bases lay in between. The CDR3 extends over 13 amino acids. Germline CDR1 reads ENHRY; CDR2 reads SYGVKD. This chain's CDR3 is CAIGRTSTDTQYF. CDR3 in DNA: TGTGCCATCGGGCGGACTAGCACAGATACGCAGTATTTT.

This clonotype was counted many times. This sequence joins TRBV6-5 and TRBJ1-5; 10 positions agree with TRBD1. The CDR3 consists of 14 residues. The trim removed 5 bases at V and 5 bases at J, leaving 3 bases unmatched. Germline V gene data show CDR1 as MNHEY and CDR2 as SVGAGI. CDR3 coding DNA: TGTGCCAGCAGTCGAGGGACAGGGGATCAGCCCCAGCATTTT. Amino acids: CASSRGTGDQPQHF.

This clonotype was observed a handful of times. The chain recombines TRBV7-2 with TRBJ2-1, with 12 bases aligning to TRBD2. J gave up 0 bases and V 4 bases, and 4 bases lay outside the gene matches. CDR3 length: 17 amino acids. The germline V gene has CDR1 SGHTA and CDR2 FQGNSA. CDR3 region: CASSYGLAGSSYNEQFF. DNA for the CDR3: TGTGCCAGCAGCTACGGACTAGCGGGGAGCTCCTACAATGAGCAGTTCTTC.

There are a few counts of this clonotype. This chain uses TRBV6-6 with TRBJ2-7; D is uncertain. Germline V lookup: CDR1 MNHNY, CDR2 SVGAGI (reference sequence). The CDR3 runs to 14 residues. V was pared by 5 bases and J by 1 base, with 12 bases between. The CDR3 is CASSEKTLSYEQYV. CDR3 in DNA: TGTGCCAGCAGTGAGAAAACACTATCCTACGAGCAGTACGTC.

The genes are TRBV11-3 and TRBJ2-1; TRBD1 matches 9 bases. This CDR3 region has 14 residues. The J segment lost 6 bases and the V segment lost 4 bases, leaving 4 bases of the junction unmatched. The germline gives CDR1 SGHNT, CDR2 YENEEA. The CDR3 DNA reads TGTGCCAGCAGCTGGGGACAGGGATCCAATGAGCAGTTCTTC. Translated: CASSWGQGSNEQFF.

The V and J genes are TRBV6-2 or TRBV6-3 and TRBJ1-1; maybe TRBD1 (5 bases). Per germline, CDR1 MNHEY and CDR2 SVGEGT. V lost 2 bases, J lost 4 bases, and 11 bases lay in between. The CDR3 contains 14 residues. The CDR3 DNA is TGTGCCAGCAGTTACGGCGGGGGAGGCACTGAAGCTTTCTTT. It is translated as CASSYGGGGTEAFF.

A few counts support this clonotype. Relative to the germline gene, one junction end is altered; a read error may explain this. The CDR3 loop reads CASSPNNRNTEVFF. CDR3 in DNA: TGTGCCAGCAGTCCAAACAACAGGAACACTGAAGTTTTCTTT. V gene TRBV3-1 combines with J gene TRBJ1-1, with D possibly matching TRBD1 (5 bases). The germline gives CDR1 LGHDT, CDR2 YNNKEL (reference sequence). The CDR3 is 14 amino acids.

By sample share, this clonotype is medium-sized. The rearrangement links TRBV5-5 to TRBJ1-6; D gene uncertain. V was pared by 1 base and J by 6 bases, with 20 bases between. Germline loops: CDR1 SGHKS, CDR2 YYEKEE (reference sequence). The CDR3 length is 18 residues. The CDR3 protein is CASSLYLPGVGANSPLHF. CDR3 nucleotide sequence: TGTGCCAGCAGCTTGTATCTTCCGGGAGTCGGAGCTAATTCACCCCTCCACTTT.

This sequence joins TRBV7-8 and TRBJ2-1; TRBD2 matches 12 bases. The CDR3 runs to 15 residues. The V gene's germline CDR1 is SGHVS and CDR2 FQNEAQ. V shed 1 base, J shed 9 bases, and the junction held 4 bases outside the gene matches. CDR3 amino acids: CASSLELAGGSEQFF. The CDR3 DNA reads TGTGCCAGCAGCTTAGAACTAGCGGGAGGTAGTGAGCAGTTCTTC.

The table lists this clonotype with many counts. The chain is built from TRBV4-3 and TRBJ2-1; TRBD2 aligns across 10 bases. The trim removed 0 bases at V and 1 base at J, leaving 6 bases unmatched. The CDR3 length is 18 residues. The germline gives CDR1 LGHNA, CDR2 YSLEER. The CDR3 coding sequence is TGCGCCAGCAGCCAAGAAGCGAGCGGGAGGGATTCCTACAATGAGCAGTTCTTC. It codes for CASSQEASGRDSYNEQFF.

This clonotype appeared a few times. The V gene is TRBV7-9, the J gene TRBJ2-3; 8 bases are shared with TRBD2. Unmatched junction bases numbered 5, after V lost 1 base and J lost 2 bases. Germline-derived CDR1 and CDR2 are SEHNR and FQNEAQ (reference sequence). The CDR3 sequence is 16 residues long. CDR3 nucleotide sequence: TGTGCCAGCAGCTTAGTAAGCGGGAGCACCACAGATACGCAGTATTTT. Residues: CASSLVSGSTTDTQYF.

This clonotype was recorded once. This chain connects TRBV29-1 to TRBJ2-1; 7 bases align to TRBD2. Trimming took 3 bases from V and 10 from J; bases not matched to a gene: 12. This CDR3 is built from 14 residues. Germline CDR1 reads SQVTM; CDR2 reads ANQGSEA. The CDR3 DNA reads TGCAGCGTTGATGGCATAGTGACTAGCAGGGAGCAGTTCTTC. This sequence encodes CSVDGIVTSREQFF.

This clonotype was found many times. This sequence joins TRBV20-1 and TRBJ2-4; either TRBD1 or TRBD2 may fit D (5 bases each). V lost 0 bases, J lost 8 bases, and 14 bases lay in between. The length of the CDR3 is 14 residues. Germline lookup yields CDR1 DFQATT and CDR2 SNEGSKA (reference sequence). The CDR3 bases are TGCAGTGCTAGAGATAGTGGGACGGTGGACATTCAGTACTTC. Amino acids: CSARDSGTVDIQYF.

By sample share, this clonotype is medium-sized (0.01 to 0.1%). This chain uses TRBV4-1 with TRBJ2-1, with TRBD2 matching 8 bases. Losses at the gene ends were 2 bases for V and 7 bases for J; bases not matched to a gene: 10. This CDR3 has 16 amino acids. Germline V CDR1 and CDR2: MGHRA, YSYEKL. CDR3 DNA: TGCGCCAGCAGCCAATTTCCCCTAGCGGGTCTTAATGAGCAGTTCTTC. Its translation is CASSQFPLAGLNEQFF.